This is a list of T cell receptor beta chains from one sample in a study of blood T cell repertoires in COVID-19. Profiled with immunoSEQ multiplex PCR; TCRdb holds only in-frame clones, not every one. The sample lists nearly 85,000 clones; around four fifths were seen once. Sequenced input: peripheral blood. The receptors derive from a woman aged 60-70 years with acute or convalescent COVID-19. The CDR3 runs from the conserved cysteine through the conserved F or W.

V gene,CDR3 protein
TRBV9,CASSSQGATNEKLFF
TRBV30,CAWSDPARELEETQYF
TRBV6-5,CASSYRAGYGYTF
TRBV10-1,CASSTGLVNEQFF
TRBV2,CASSELGADYGYTF
TRBV3-1/TRBV3-2,CASSQEAENTEAFF
TRBV5-1,CASRPGQGAYGYTF
TRBV5-1,CASSQGLAGFREETQYF
TRBV27,CASSDRGWNSPLHF
TRBV6-5,CASSSGAGGIYEQYF
TRBV6-4,CASTLAGASDTQYF
TRBV12-3/TRBV12-4,CASSGLAVYQFF
TRBV19,CASTDMNTEAFF
TRBV29-1,CSGEGGQGFDGYTF
TRBV29-1,CSERTGGDTEAFF
TRBV5-1,CASSSTGAGENFRYF
TRBV7-3,CASSLTGQSYGYTF
TRBV5-1,CASGWGSGVNEQFF
TRBV18,CASSLNEKLFF
TRBV24-1,CATREANTGELFF
TRBV11-2,CASSLTGGGNEQYF
TRBV29-1,CKRGREGYVVGTEAFF
TRBV5-6,CASRTNSYEQYF
TRBV5-1,CASSIGTGISYGYTF
TRBV5-1,CASSSQGPLENTEAFF
TRBV2,CASSGGNQPQHF
TRBV11-2,CASSSATSGVYHEQFF